Listed here is a single T cell receptor (beta chain). Its antigen is unknown. The germline CDR1 and CDR2 sequences are MDHEN and SYDVKM. The CDR3 spans 13 residues. Unmatched junction bases numbered 6, after V lost 4 bases and J lost 8 bases. This record comes from a study of radiotherapy plus CTLA-4 blockade in lung cancer. Study summary: Among enrolled patients, about 18% responded and 31% achieved disease control. Findings and caveats of the study: After treatment with radiotherapy plus ipilimumab, TCR clones that came from the tumor expanded in blood. Alongside interferon-beta, early blood T cell clone dynamics were reportedly the best predictor of response.

Receiving focal radiation plus CTLA-4 blockade with ipilimumab were patients who had chemo-refractory metastatic non-small-cell lung cancer. Using immunoSEQ multiplex PCR, the repertoire was profiled, and TCRdb retains in-frame clones only, with some absent. The repertoire holds 65,000 to 85,000 clones, with over 65% as singletons. The V call is TRBV28, the J call TRBJ1-1; 8 nucleotides align to TRBD1. This TCR derives from a human donor with non-small cell lung cancer whose response to radiotherapy plus ipilimumab could not be evaluated. The material sequenced was peripheral blood, taken from a patient treated with radiotherapy plus ipilimumab. The CDR3 sequence: CASSSDRGREAFF. The DNA for the CDR3 is TGTGCCAGCAGTTCTGACAGGGGTAGGGAAGCTTTCTTT.